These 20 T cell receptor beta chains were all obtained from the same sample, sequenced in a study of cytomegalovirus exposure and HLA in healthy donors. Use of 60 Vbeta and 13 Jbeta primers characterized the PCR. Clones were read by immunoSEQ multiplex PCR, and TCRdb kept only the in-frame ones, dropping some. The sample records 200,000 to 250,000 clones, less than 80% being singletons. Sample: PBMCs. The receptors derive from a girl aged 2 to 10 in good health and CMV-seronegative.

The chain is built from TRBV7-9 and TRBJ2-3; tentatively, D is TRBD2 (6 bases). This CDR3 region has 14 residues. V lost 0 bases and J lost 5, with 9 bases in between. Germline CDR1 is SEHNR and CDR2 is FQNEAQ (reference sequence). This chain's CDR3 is CASSLAGGLDTQYF. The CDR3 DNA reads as TGTGCCAGCAGCTTAGCGGGAGGATTAGATACGCAGTATTTT. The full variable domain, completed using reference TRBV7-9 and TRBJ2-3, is DTGVSQNPRHKITKRGQNVTFRCDPISEHNRLYWYRQTLGQGPEFLTYFQNEAQLEKSRLLSDRFSAERPKGSFSTLEIQRTEQGDSAMYLCASSLAGGLDTQYFGPGTRLTVL.

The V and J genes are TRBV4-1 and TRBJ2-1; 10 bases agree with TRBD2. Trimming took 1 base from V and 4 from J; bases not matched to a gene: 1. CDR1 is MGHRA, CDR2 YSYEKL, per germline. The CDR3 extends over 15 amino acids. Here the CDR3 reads CASSQASGGYNEQFF. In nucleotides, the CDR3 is TGCGCCAGCAGCCAAGCTAGCGGGGGATACAATGAGCAGTTCTTC.

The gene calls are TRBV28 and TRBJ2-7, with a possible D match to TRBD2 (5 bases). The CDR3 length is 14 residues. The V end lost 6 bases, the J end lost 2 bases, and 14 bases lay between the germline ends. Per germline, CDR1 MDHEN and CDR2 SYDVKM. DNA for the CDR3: TGTGCCAGCAGCCATGAAGCGGCGACCTACGAGCAGTACTTC. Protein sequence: CASSHEAATYEQYF.

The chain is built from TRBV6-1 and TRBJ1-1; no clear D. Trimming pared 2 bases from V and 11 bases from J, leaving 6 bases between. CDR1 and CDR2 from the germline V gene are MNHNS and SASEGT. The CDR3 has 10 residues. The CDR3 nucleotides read TGTGCCAGCAGTGAATCTAGTGCTTTCTTT. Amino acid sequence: CASSESSAFF.

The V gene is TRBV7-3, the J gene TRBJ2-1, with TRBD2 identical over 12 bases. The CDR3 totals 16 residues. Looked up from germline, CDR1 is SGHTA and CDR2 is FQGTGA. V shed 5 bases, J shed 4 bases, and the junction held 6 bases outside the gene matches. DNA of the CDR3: TGTGCCAGCAGCGCCGGACTAGCGGGGACGTACAATGAGCAGTTCTTC. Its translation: CASSAGLAGTYNEQFF.

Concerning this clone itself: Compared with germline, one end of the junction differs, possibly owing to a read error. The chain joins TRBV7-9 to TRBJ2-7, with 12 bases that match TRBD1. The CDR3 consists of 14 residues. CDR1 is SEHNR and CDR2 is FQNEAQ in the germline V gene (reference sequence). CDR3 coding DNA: TGTTCCAGCAGGGGACAGGGGGCCGGCTACGAGCAGTACTTC. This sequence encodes CSSRGQGAGYEQYF.

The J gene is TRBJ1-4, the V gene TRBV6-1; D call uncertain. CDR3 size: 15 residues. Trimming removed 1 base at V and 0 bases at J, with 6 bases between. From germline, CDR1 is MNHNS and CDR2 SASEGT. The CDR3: CASSEGHATNEKLFF. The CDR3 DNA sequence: TGTGCCAGCAGTGAAGGACATGCAACTAATGAAAAACTGTTTTTT.

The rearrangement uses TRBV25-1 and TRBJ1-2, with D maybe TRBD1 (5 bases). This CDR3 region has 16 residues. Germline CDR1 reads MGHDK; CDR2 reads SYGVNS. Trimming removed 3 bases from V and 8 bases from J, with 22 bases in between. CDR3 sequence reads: CASSEGGSRAGVGYTF. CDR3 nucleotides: TGTGCCAGCAGTGAGGGAGGTTCCAGGGCAGGAGTCGGCTACACCTTC.

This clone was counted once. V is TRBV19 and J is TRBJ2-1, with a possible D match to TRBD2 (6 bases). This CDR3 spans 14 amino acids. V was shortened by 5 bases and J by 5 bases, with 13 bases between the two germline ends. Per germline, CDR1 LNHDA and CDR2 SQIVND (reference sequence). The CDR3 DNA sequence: TGTGCCAGTAGTTGGAGGGTCTCGCACAATGAGCAGTTCTTC. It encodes CASSWRVSHNEQFF.

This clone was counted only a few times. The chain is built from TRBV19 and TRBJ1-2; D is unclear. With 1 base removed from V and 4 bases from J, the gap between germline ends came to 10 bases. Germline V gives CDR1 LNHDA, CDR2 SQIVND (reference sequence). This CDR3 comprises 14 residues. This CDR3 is CASSIVLGSYGYTF. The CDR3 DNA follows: TGTGCCAGTAGTATAGTCCTGGGGAGCTATGGCTACACCTTC.

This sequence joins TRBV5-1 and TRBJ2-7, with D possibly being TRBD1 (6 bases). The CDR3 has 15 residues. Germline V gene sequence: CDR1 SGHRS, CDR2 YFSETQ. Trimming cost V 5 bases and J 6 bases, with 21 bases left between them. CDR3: CASSLEPQGSGEQYF. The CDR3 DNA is TGCGCCAGCAGTCTGGAACCCCAGGGGTCGGGCGAGCAGTACTTC. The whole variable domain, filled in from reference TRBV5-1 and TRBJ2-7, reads KAGVTQTPRYLIKTRGQQVTLSCSPISGHRSVSWYQQTPGQGLQFLFEYFSETQRNKGNFPGRFSGRQFSNSRSEMNVSTLELGDSALYLCASSLEPQGSGEQYFGPGTRLTVT.

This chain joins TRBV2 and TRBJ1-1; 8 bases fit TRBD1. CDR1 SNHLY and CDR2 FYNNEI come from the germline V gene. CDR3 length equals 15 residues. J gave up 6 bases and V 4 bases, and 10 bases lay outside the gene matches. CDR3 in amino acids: CASSARPTGGAEAFF. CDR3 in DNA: TGTGCCAGCAGTGCAAGACCTACAGGGGGGGCTGAAGCTTTCTTT.

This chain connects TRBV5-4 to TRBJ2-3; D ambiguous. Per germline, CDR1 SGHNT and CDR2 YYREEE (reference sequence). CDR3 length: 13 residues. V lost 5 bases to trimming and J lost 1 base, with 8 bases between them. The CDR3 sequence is CASRRLGTDTQYF. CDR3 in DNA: TGTGCCAGCAGAAGACTGGGCACAGATACGCAGTATTTT.

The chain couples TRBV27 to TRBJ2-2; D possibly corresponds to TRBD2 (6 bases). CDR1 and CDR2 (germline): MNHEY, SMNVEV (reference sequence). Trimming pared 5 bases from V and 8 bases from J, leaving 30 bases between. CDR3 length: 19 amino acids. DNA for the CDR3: TGTGCCAGCAGTGCCGGATTAGATTATAGCGGCAGTTCGTCGGGGGAGCTGTTTTTT. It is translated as CASSAGLDYSGSSSGELFF.

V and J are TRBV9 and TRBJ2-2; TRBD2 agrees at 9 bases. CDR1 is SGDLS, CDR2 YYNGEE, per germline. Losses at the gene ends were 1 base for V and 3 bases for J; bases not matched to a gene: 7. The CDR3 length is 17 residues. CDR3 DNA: TGTGCCAGCAGCGTATCCTCCAGCGGGGGGTACACCGGGGAGCTGTTTTTT. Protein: CASSVSSSGGYTGELFF.

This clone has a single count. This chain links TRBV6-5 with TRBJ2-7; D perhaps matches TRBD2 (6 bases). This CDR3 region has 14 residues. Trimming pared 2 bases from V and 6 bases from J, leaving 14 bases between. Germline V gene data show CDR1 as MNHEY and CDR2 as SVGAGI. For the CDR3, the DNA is TGTGCCAGCAGTTACCCCGCCCACGGGGGCGAGCAGTACTTC. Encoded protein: CASSYPAHGGEQYF.

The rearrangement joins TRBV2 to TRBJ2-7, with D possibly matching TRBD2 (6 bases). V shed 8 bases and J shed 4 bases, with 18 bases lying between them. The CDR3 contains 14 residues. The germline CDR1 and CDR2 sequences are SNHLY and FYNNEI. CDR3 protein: CASRPIRGKYEQYF. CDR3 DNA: TGTGCCAGCCGCCCGATTCGGGGGAAGTACGAGCAGTACTTC.

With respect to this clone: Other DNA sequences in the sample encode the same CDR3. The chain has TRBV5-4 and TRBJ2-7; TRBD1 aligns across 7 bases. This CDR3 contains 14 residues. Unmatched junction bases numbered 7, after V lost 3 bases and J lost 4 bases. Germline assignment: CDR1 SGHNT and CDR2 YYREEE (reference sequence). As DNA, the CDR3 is TGTGCCAGCAGCTCCCGGGACAGCGCGTACGAGCAGTACTTC. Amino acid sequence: CASSSRDSAYEQYF.

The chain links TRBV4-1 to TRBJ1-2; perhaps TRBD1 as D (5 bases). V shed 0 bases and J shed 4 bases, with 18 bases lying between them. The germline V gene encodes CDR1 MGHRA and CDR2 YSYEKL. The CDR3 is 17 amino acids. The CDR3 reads CASSQDGAASTAYGYTF. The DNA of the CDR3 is TGCGCCAGCAGCCAAGATGGGGCAGCTTCGACCGCCTATGGCTACACCTTC.

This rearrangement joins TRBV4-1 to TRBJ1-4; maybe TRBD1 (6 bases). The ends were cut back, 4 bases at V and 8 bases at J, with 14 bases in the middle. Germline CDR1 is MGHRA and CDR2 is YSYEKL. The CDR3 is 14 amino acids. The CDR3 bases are TGCGCCAGCAGCCTCCGGGTACAGGGCGAAAAACTGTTTTTT. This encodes CASSLRVQGEKLFF.